This TCR beta chain originates from a study of T cell responses to AZD1222 COVID-19 vaccine. Findings and limits, study-wide: Spike-specific TCR breadth and depth grew following two AZD1222 doses. Among AZD1222 vaccinees, only 5 to 7 were seropositive at baseline. Epitopes outside B.1.351 and B.1.1.7 mutated regions reportedly drew nearly half of spike TCRs.

This clone was detected once. No antigen is known for it. CDR1 and CDR2 (germline): SQVTM, ANQGSEA. The length of the CDR3 is 13 residues. Trimming took 1 base from V and 2 from J, leaving 8 bases between them. The assay was immunoSEQ multiplex PCR, and TCRdb's table has in-frame clones only and misses some. The sample lists 100,000 or so clones, 70% to 90% occurring once. This TCR came from an adult in good health. The sample was peripheral blood, taken on day 0 of AZD1222 vaccination. The chain employs TRBV29-1 and TRBJ1-1; no definite D call. In nucleotides, the CDR3 is TGCAGCGTTGAAGGGCAGGAAAACACTGAAGCTTTCTTT. Translated: CSVEGQENTEAFF.